This entry describes one T cell receptor beta chain. Antigen unknown. The sample belongs to a study of T cell responses to AZD1222 COVID-19 vaccine. Study information: Both about-4-week and about-12-week second-dose recipients were combined.

The CDR3 sequence is 16 residues long. Germline V gene lookup returns CDR1 MNHEY and CDR2 SMNVEV (reference sequence). With V trimmed by 4 bases and J by 2 bases, 5 bases remained unmatched. Study-level results: There were mostly white British donors and more females than males, and clonal diversity was possibly underestimated. Recipients of AZD1222 seropositive at baseline numbered only 6 or 7. Across the whole spike, CD4 TCRs peaked at regions 160-218 and 743-854.

The method was immunoSEQ multiplex PCR; TCRdb's version includes in-frame clones alone and lacks a portion of them. This sample has more than 120,000 clones, with roughly 91% found just once. The rearrangement joins TRBV27 to TRBJ2-3; 11 bases are a match to TRBD2. This receptor was identified in an adult in good health. The source material was peripheral blood, sampled on day 0 of AZD1222 vaccination. CDR3 sequence reads: CASSSRTSGYTDTQYF. The CDR3 DNA reads as TGTGCCAGCAGTTCGCGGACTAGCGGGTACACAGATACGCAGTATTTT.